The sequence of this T cell receptor beta chain was determined in a study of type 1 and type 2 diabetes patients. Study as a whole: The cohort mixed type 1 diabetes, type 2 diabetes and nondiabetic donors.

PCR was run on genomic DNA. Amplification of the beta chain CDR3 used 30 forward and 13 reverse multiplex primers. TCRdb itself ran the multiplex PCR reads through MiXCR, one entry per CDR3 protein. The sample comprises under 300,000 distinct CDR3 sequences, roughly 50% of which are singletons, and around 15% rests with the top ten. Turning to this clonotype: The antigen is unknown.

Points from the study as a whole: Between type 2 diabetes and control samples, V and J usage averaged around 0.97 correlation. Type 2 diabetes patients had few highly-expanded CD4+ clones, median one.

The receptor comes from a man between 18 and 35 years old with type 2 diabetes. The sequencing sample was made of peripheral blood mononuclear cells (PBMCs).

Written as DNA, the CDR3 is TGTGCCAGCAAAGGGGGGCCAGGAGAAGCTTTCTTT. It specifies CASKGGPGEAFF. V gene TRBV7-2 combines with J gene TRBJ1-1; the D gene is possibly TRBD1 (6 bases). Germline assignment: CDR1 SGHTA and CDR2 FQGNSA. Trimming left V 7 bases short and J 8 bases short, with 14 bases between. The CDR3 runs to 12 residues.